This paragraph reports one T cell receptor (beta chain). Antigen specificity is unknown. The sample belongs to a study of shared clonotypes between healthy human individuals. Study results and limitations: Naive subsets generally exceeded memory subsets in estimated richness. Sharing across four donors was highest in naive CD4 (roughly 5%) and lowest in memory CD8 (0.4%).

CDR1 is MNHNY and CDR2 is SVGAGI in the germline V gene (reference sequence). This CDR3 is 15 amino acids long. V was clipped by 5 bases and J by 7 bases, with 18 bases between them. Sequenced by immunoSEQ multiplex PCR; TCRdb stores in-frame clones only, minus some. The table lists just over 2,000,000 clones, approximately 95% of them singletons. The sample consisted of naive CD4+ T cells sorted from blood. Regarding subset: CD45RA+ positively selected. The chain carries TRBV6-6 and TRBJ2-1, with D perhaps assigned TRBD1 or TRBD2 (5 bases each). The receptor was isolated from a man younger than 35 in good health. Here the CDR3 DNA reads TGTGCCAGCAGTCGTAATGGGGGTTTAGCGAATGAGCAGTTCTTC. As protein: CASSRNGGLANEQFF.